The next 21 T cell receptor beta chains were all read from a single sample in a study of long-term antiretroviral therapy in people with HIV. With survey level as its setting, the immunoSEQ assay was v3.0. The method was immunoSEQ multiplex PCR; TCRdb's version includes in-frame clones alone and lacks a portion of them. Of approximately 30,000 clones in the sample, 70% to 80% were seen once. Sequenced material: unsorted PBMCs, taken 1.9 years after starting antiretroviral therapy. The source is a man aged 18 to 35 with HIV.

The V and J genes are TRBV6-5 and TRBJ2-1, with TRBD1 as a possible D gene (6 bases). CDR3 length: 15 amino acids. V lost 0 bases to trimming and J lost 6 bases, with 12 bases between them. Germline V gene lookup returns CDR1 MNHEY and CDR2 SVGAGI. CDR3 nucleotides: TGTGCCAGCAGTTACTCGTTGAGACAGGTCAATGAGCAGTTCTTC. Residues: CASSYSLRQVNEQFF.

The chain has TRBV19 and TRBJ1-4; D is possibly TRBD1 (5 bases). Germline loops: CDR1 LNHDA, CDR2 SQIVND (reference sequence). Trimming shortened V by 10 bases and J by 2 bases, and 17 bases separated the two germline ends. This CDR3 region has 15 residues. The CDR3 DNA reads TGTGCCACTCGGGGCCTAATTGGGACTAATGAAAAACTGTTTTTT. Translating it yields CATRGLIGTNEKLFF.

V and J are TRBV5-1 and TRBJ1-3; TRBD1 aligns across 9 bases. V was pared by 1 base and J by 8 bases, with 10 bases of the junction left unmatched. CDR1 is SGHRS, CDR2 YFSETQ, per germline. CDR3 length equals 16 residues. In nucleotides, the CDR3 is TGCGCCAGCAGCTTGCGGGGACGGGGACAGGGAGACACCATATATTTT. Translated: CASSLRGRGQGDTIYF.

About this clone itself: This sample includes further DNA sequences coding for the same CDR3. The V gene is TRBV5-4, the J gene TRBJ1-1; no clear D. Germline V gene data show CDR1 as SGHNT and CDR2 as YYREEE (reference sequence). Trimming took off 0 bases at V and 4 bases at J, with 4 bases between the two ends. The CDR3 covers 12 residues. DNA for the CDR3: TGTGCCAGCAGCTTGGAGGGCACTGAAGCTTTCTTT. This codes for CASSLEGTEAFF.

This clone was counted between two and nine times. The chain joins TRBV27 to TRBJ1-6; no clear D gene. The CDR3 runs 14 residues. Germline V CDR1 and CDR2: MNHEY, SMNVEV (reference sequence). Trimming left V 6 bases short and J 6 bases short, with 12 bases between. Here the CDR3 DNA reads TGTGCCAGCAGCCCTACATGGGGTAATTCACCCCTCCACTTT. Translated: CASSPTWGNSPLHF.

This chain connects TRBV2 to TRBJ1-1, with D perhaps matching TRBD1 (5 bases). V was shortened by 8 bases and J by 6 bases, with 19 bases between the two germline ends. The CDR3 length is 14 residues. Looked up from germline, CDR1 is SNHLY and CDR2 is FYNNEI. The CDR3 protein is CASAYGQGRAEAFF. CDR3 bases: TGTGCCAGCGCCTACGGGCAGGGTAGAGCTGAAGCTTTCTTT.

CDR3 coding DNA: TGTGCCAGCAGGGGCGGACAGAACTATGGCTACACCTTC. Translating gives CASRGGQNYGYTF. The chain carries TRBV6-5 and TRBJ1-2, with D possibly being TRBD1 (6 bases). Trimming removed 6 bases at V and 2 bases at J, with 10 bases between. The CDR3 runs 13 residues. Germline V gives CDR1 MNHEY, CDR2 SVGAGI.

The V gene is TRBV19, the J gene TRBJ2-1; 14 bases line up with TRBD2. In germline, CDR1 is LNHDA, CDR2 SQIVND (reference sequence). This CDR3 comprises 16 residues. V gave up 10 bases and J gave up 7 bases; unmatched junction bases: 12. In DNA, the CDR3 is TGTGCCACTAAAGGACGACTAGCGGGGGGGCCAAATGAGCAGTTCTTC. Protein sequence: CATKGRLAGGPNEQFF.

This clone has a handful of counts. V gene TRBV7-8 combines with J gene TRBJ1-5; D might be TRBD1 (5 bases). Germline loops: CDR1 SGHVS, CDR2 FQNEAQ. Between the trimmed V and J ends, which lost 8 bases and 3 bases, there was a span of 14 bases. This CDR3 has 14 residues. The CDR3: CASRLGDSNQPQHF. The CDR3 nucleotides are TGTGCCAGCCGCCTGGGGGACTCCAATCAGCCCCAGCATTTT.

V is TRBV28 and J is TRBJ2-7, with 7 bases identical to TRBD1. CDR1 is MDHEN and CDR2 is SYDVKM in the germline V gene. Losses at the gene ends were 3 bases for V and 2 bases for J; bases not matched to a gene: 13. This CDR3 is built from 17 residues. CDR3 in amino acids: CASSLAPQGNSPYEQYV. DNA of the CDR3: TGTGCCAGCAGTTTGGCCCCACAGGGGAATTCTCCCTACGAGCAGTACGTC.

The gene calls are TRBV5-1 and TRBJ1-4; no clear D. V lost 5 bases and J 0 bases, leaving 11 bases between the germline ends. Germline V gene lookup returns CDR1 SGHRS and CDR2 YFSETQ. This CDR3 contains 15 residues. CDR3 loop: CASSSDPATNEKLFF. The CDR3 DNA reads TGCGCCAGCAGTTCAGACCCTGCAACTAATGAAAAACTGTTTTTT.

This chain joins TRBV2 and TRBJ1-2; D unclear. Trimming pared 7 bases from V and 2 bases from J, leaving 20 bases between. This CDR3 comprises 16 residues. Germline V gene sequence: CDR1 SNHLY, CDR2 FYNNEI. CDR3 loop: CASTEGFLGSNYGYTF. The DNA of the CDR3 is TGTGCCAGCACTGAGGGATTTCTAGGTTCGAACTATGGCTACACCTTC.

In its sample, this clone was seen once. The V and J genes are TRBV5-1 and TRBJ1-1; perhaps TRBD1 as D (5 bases). The CDR3 consists of 13 residues. Germline values: CDR1 SGHRS, CDR2 YFSETQ. V was cut by 0 bases and J by 5 bases, with 8 bases left in between. The CDR3 sequence: CASSLGGATEAFF. CDR3 coding DNA: TGCGCCAGCAGCTTGGGGGGCGCGACTGAAGCTTTCTTT. Full variable domain (outside the CDR3, taken from reference TRBV5-1 and TRBJ1-1): KAGVTQTPRYLIKTRGQQVTLSCSPISGHRSVSWYQQTPGQGLQFLFEYFSETQRNKGNFPGRFSGRQFSNSRSEMNVSTLELGDSALYLCASSLGGATEAFFGQGTRLTVV.

The V and J genes are TRBV5-1 and TRBJ1-2, with TRBD1 matching over 7 bases. Per the germline V gene, CDR1 is SGHRS and CDR2 is YFSETQ. V trimming: 4 bases; J trimming: 3 bases; junction bases outside the gene matches: 9. The CDR3 length is 15 residues. DNA for the CDR3: TGCGCCAGCAGCACAGGGGACAGACTTTACTATGGCTACACCTTC. Its translation: CASSTGDRLYYGYTF.

The chain combines TRBV6-5 with TRBJ2-4, with no clear D. Germline CDR1 and CDR2: MNHEY and SVGAGI. With 3 bases removed from V and 13 bases from J, the gap between germline ends came to 10 bases. The CDR3 spans 11 residues. The CDR3 sequence: CASSYPPRQYF. The CDR3 DNA follows: TGTGCCAGCAGTTATCCCCCCAGACAGTACTTC.

The chain couples TRBV27 to TRBJ2-7; D is undetermined. Trimming removed 8 bases at V and 3 bases at J, with 11 bases between. The length of the CDR3 is 12 residues. Germline CDR1 is MNHEY and CDR2 is SMNVEV (reference sequence). The CDR3 bases are TGTGCCAGCGGGCCAGAAGTCTACGAGCAGTACTTC. Translation: CASGPEVYEQYF.

The chain carries TRBV5-5 and TRBJ2-6; 10 nucleotides match TRBD1. This CDR3 has 18 amino acids. Trimming at V came to 5 bases and at J to 0 bases, leaving 8 bases not matched to a gene. CDR1 is SGHKS, CDR2 YYEKEE, per germline (reference sequence). The CDR3 region is CASRQKTGGVSGANVLTF. CDR3 sequence (DNA): TGTGCCAGCAGACAGAAGACAGGGGGCGTCTCTGGGGCCAACGTCCTGACTTTC.

The chain employs TRBV30 and TRBJ2-1, with D perhaps TRBD1 (6 bases). Trimming removed 4 bases from V and 11 bases from J, with 18 bases in between. The CDR3 has 13 amino acids. The germline gives CDR1 GTSNPN, CDR2 SVGIG (reference sequence). The CDR3 loop reads CAWTRQDDWKQFF. The CDR3, as DNA: TGTGCCTGGACTCGACAGGACGACTGGAAGCAGTTCTTC. The whole variable domain, remainder taken from reference TRBV30 and TRBJ2-1, is SQTIHQWPATLVQPVGSPLSLECTVEGTSNPNLYWYRQAAGRGLQLLFYSVGIGQISSEVPQNLSASRPQDRQFILSSKKLLLSDSGFYLCAWTRQDDWKQFFGPGTRLTVL.

Sample share makes this clone medium-sized. V gene TRBV27 combines with J gene TRBJ2-5; D might be TRBD2 (7 bases). This CDR3 has 18 residues. The germline gives CDR1 MNHEY, CDR2 SMNVEV (reference sequence). Trimming removed 3 bases from V and 1 base from J, with 21 bases in between. The CDR3 sequence: CASSLGGGAHPLQETQYF. The CDR3, as DNA: TGTGCCAGCAGTTTGGGAGGGGGGGCGCACCCACTCCAAGAGACCCAGTACTTC.

The chain is built from TRBV5-3 and TRBJ2-1, with D hard to call. TRBV5-3 is identified as an open reading frame with a role that is uncertain. The V and J ends lost 2 bases and 0 bases respectively, with 12 bases between them. CDR3 length: 16 residues. The CDR3 DNA reads as TGTGCCAGAAGCTTCCCAGCCGTAAACTCCTACAATGAGCAGTTCTTC. Translating gives CARSFPAVNSYNEQFF.

This chain uses TRBV7-9 with TRBJ2-3; no definite D call. From germline, CDR1 is SEHNR and CDR2 FQNEAQ (reference sequence). The CDR3 totals 11 residues. Trimming left V 5 bases short and J 4 bases short, with 4 bases between. CDR3: CASSGADTQYF. The CDR3 coding sequence is TGTGCCAGCAGCGGGGCAGATACGCAGTATTTT.